These 14 T cell receptor beta chains were all obtained from the same sample, sequenced in a study of T cells in Graves' hyperthyroidism and ophthalmopathy. TCR beta CDR3 sequences were amplified from RNA transcripts. Primed by the HTBI set, a first-round RT-PCR was run on the TCR CDR3. TCRdb fed the multiplex PCR reads into MiXCR, producing one record per CDR3 protein. This sample has around 660,000 distinct CDR3 sequences, with about 45% found just once. The sequenced material came from peripheral blood or thyroid tissue (not recorded which). The receptor set was obtained from an adult man with Graves' disease, either hyperthyroidism or ophthalmopathy (not recorded which).

The V and J genes are TRBV7-9 and TRBJ1-1; TRBD1 is a possible D gene (6 bases). The CDR3 totals 16 residues. V shed 5 bases and J shed 1 base, with 17 bases lying between them. CDR1 is SEHNR, CDR2 FQNEAQ, per germline (reference sequence). For the CDR3, the DNA is TGTGCCAGCAGCCCAAGTCCGGGGGCTGCGAACACTGAAGCTTTCTTT. Translated, it gives CASSPSPGAANTEAFF.

This clonotype was seen at least ten times. The chain links TRBV19 to TRBJ1-4; 12 bases align to TRBD1. V trimming: 5 bases; J trimming: 13 bases; junction bases outside the gene matches: 5. The CDR3 extends over 13 amino acids. Germline V gene data show CDR1 as LNHDA and CDR2 as SQIVND (reference sequence). Here the CDR3 DNA reads TGTGCCAGTAGTCTGGGACAGGGGGCAAGACTGTTTTTT. This codes for CASSLGQGARLFF.

CDR3 in amino acids: CAISSRTSGSQETQYF. The CDR3 DNA reads as TGTGCCATCAGCTCGAGGACTAGCGGGAGCCAAGAGACCCAGTACTTC. This chain uses TRBV10-3 with TRBJ2-5, with 13 bases identical to TRBD2. Germline V gene lookup returns CDR1 ENHRY and CDR2 SYGVKD. J gave up 1 base and V 6 bases, and 5 bases lay outside the gene matches. The CDR3 has 16 residues.

The V call is TRBV12-3 or TRBV12-4, the J call TRBJ1-2; TRBD1 matches 7 bases. This CDR3 is 13 amino acids long. V was pared by 6 bases and J by 8 bases, with 9 bases of the junction left unmatched. The CDR3 here is CASRLAGQRGYTF. The CDR3 coding sequence is TGTGCCAGCAGATTGGCGGGACAGCGAGGCTACACCTTC.

The chain has TRBV10-2 and TRBJ2-5; D gene ambiguous. CDR1 WSHSY and CDR2 SAAADI come from the germline V gene. This CDR3 is built from 16 residues. V shed 3 bases and J shed 2 bases, with 16 bases lying between them. This chain's CDR3 is CASSDLGRTGQETQYF. Written as DNA, the CDR3 is TGCGCCAGCAGTGACCTAGGCCGGACCGGGCAAGAGACCCAGTACTTC.

V and J are TRBV5-1 and TRBJ1-5, with TRBD1 identical over 9 bases. Trimming took 5 bases from V and 1 from J; bases not matched to a gene: 7. This CDR3 comprises 16 residues. CDR1 SGHRS and CDR2 YFSETQ come from the germline V gene. The DNA of the CDR3 is TGCGCCAGCAGGGTTACCGGGACAGGGAGCAATCAGCCCCAGCATTTT. It yields the protein CASRVTGTGSNQPQHF.

This clonotype has ten or more counts. The chain combines TRBV7-9 with TRBJ1-6, with 11 nucleotides matching TRBD1. The V segment lost 3 bases and the J segment 7 bases; nucleotides outside the gene matches: 2. Germline values: CDR1 SEHNR, CDR2 FQNEAQ (reference sequence). The CDR3 is 15 amino acids. CDR3: CASSFRDRGNSPLHF. The DNA for the CDR3 is TGTGCCAGCAGCTTCCGGGACAGGGGGAATTCACCCCTCCACTTT.

This clonotype occurred a few times. The chain links TRBV5-1 to TRBJ1-1; D is undetermined. This CDR3 region has 16 residues. Deletions cut 0 bases from V and 0 bases from J, with 12 bases between. Germline V CDR1 and CDR2: SGHRS, YFSETQ. The CDR3 sequence: CASSLGSGTMNTEAFF. CDR3 DNA sequence: TGCGCCAGCAGCTTGGGAAGTGGCACGATGAACACTGAAGCTTTCTTT.

The rearrangement links TRBV2 to TRBJ2-5, with D perhaps matching TRBD1 or TRBD2 (6 bases each). Per germline, CDR1 SNHLY and CDR2 FYNNEI. The length of the CDR3 is 16 residues. Trimming left V 5 bases short and J 3 bases short, with 19 bases between. CDR3 DNA: TGTGCCAGCAGTTTATCGGGGGCAGGTCCGGAAGAGACCCAGTACTTC. Protein sequence: CASSLSGAGPEETQYF.

This clonotype was seen more than once but under ten times. The rearrangement uses TRBV7-8 and TRBJ1-6; 11 bases are a match to TRBD1. In germline, CDR1 is SGHVS, CDR2 FQNEAQ. Trimming took 6 bases from V and 9 from J; bases not matched to a gene: 4. This CDR3 has 14 amino acids. This CDR3 reads CASSRDRGGSPLHF. CDR3 coding DNA: TGTGCCAGCAGTCGGGACAGGGGGGGTTCACCCCTCCACTTT.

At least ten counts were recorded for this clonotype. The rearrangement uses TRBV14 and TRBJ1-1; D is ambiguous. The V and J ends lost 0 bases and 7 bases respectively, with 9 bases between them. This CDR3 has 13 amino acids. In germline, CDR1 is SGHDN, CDR2 FVKESK. The DNA of the CDR3 is TGTGCCAGCAGCCAAGAAGGAATCATTGAAGCTTTCTTT. Residues: CASSQEGIIEAFF.

This clonotype was observed at least ten times. The V call is TRBV19, the J call TRBJ1-5; D is unclear. Trimming left V 8 bases short and J 1 base short, with 18 bases between. CDR3 length equals 16 residues. Germline V gives CDR1 LNHDA, CDR2 SQIVND (reference sequence). CDR3 region: CASGPLRGSSNQPQHF. CDR3 DNA sequence: TGTGCCAGTGGCCCACTGCGCGGATCGAGCAATCAGCCCCAGCATTTT.

V gene TRBV7-3 combines with J gene TRBJ2-5; the D gene could be TRBD1 or TRBD2 (5 bases each). The CDR3 loop spans 14 amino acids. Per germline, CDR1 SGHTA and CDR2 FQGTGA. V was shortened by 5 bases and J by 7 bases, with 17 bases between the two germline ends. CDR3 DNA: TGTGCCAGCAGCCCTACCTCAACGGGACCGACCCAGTACTTC. Its protein product is CASSPTSTGPTQYF.

The rearrangement uses TRBV7-9 and TRBJ1-5; D remains unclear. V was cut by 3 bases and J by 14 bases, with 17 bases left in between. This CDR3 has 13 residues. Germline loops: CDR1 SEHNR, CDR2 FQNEAQ (reference sequence). The CDR3 protein is CASSLEGSPGEHF. The CDR3 DNA is TGTGCCAGCAGCTTGGAAGGTTCACCAGGCGAGCATTTT.